This entry lists 31 T cell receptor beta chains sequenced from one sample in a study of T cells in Graves' hyperthyroidism and ophthalmopathy. RNA transcripts were the template for amplifying TCR beta CDR3 regions. In the first-round RT-PCR of the TCR CDR3, the HTBI primer set was used. MiXCR, run by TCRdb on the multiplex PCR reads, gives a single entry per CDR3 protein. The sample has around 600,000 distinct CDR3 sequences, 13% to 15% seen once. Source material: blood. All receptors come from a woman younger than 30 with Graves' ophthalmopathy.

This clonotype has only a few counts. V gene TRBV25-1 combines with J gene TRBJ1-1; 7 bases are a match to TRBD1. The germline V gene encodes CDR1 MGHDK and CDR2 SYGVNS. The V and J ends lost 3 bases and 8 bases, in that order; junction bases with no gene match: 9. This CDR3 spans 14 amino acids. CDR3 region: CASSDQGGSQEAFF. For the CDR3, the DNA is TGTGCCAGCAGTGATCAGGGGGGGAGCCAAGAAGCTTTCTTT.

This clonotype was picked up a small number of times. V gene TRBV5-1 combines with J gene TRBJ1-2; D possibly corresponds to TRBD1 (5 bases). The length of the CDR3 is 15 residues. Between the trimmed V and J ends, which lost 7 bases and 2 bases, there was a span of 18 bases. The germline CDR1 and CDR2 sequences are SGHRS and YFSETQ. CDR3 residues: CASAPLFEGNYGYTF. The DNA of the CDR3 is TGCGCCAGCGCCCCCCTCTTCGAGGGGAACTATGGCTACACCTTC.

This clonotype was detected ten times or more. CDR3 DNA sequence: TGTGCCAGCAGGCGGATGTCTGGGGCCAACGTCCTGACTTTC. Amino acid sequence: CASRRMSGANVLTF. V gene TRBV2 combines with J gene TRBJ2-6; D call uncertain. CDR3 length equals 14 residues. Trimming cost V 6 bases and J 1 base, with 7 bases left between them. CDR1 and CDR2 (germline): SNHLY, FYNNEI.

This clonotype was counted at least ten times. This chain joins TRBV10-3 and TRBJ2-7, with 7 bases matching TRBD2. The CDR3 has 15 amino acids. The germline V gene has CDR1 ENHRY and CDR2 SYGVKD. Trimming removed 2 bases from V and 6 bases from J; junction bases left unmatched: 10. DNA for the CDR3: TGTGCCATCAGTGAGCAGGTGGCGGGAGTGGGCGAGCAGTACTTC. Encoded protein: CAISEQVAGVGEQYF.

The chain employs TRBV20-1 and TRBJ2-5; TRBD2 matches at 9 bases. V was pared by 0 bases and J by 4 bases, with 3 bases of the junction left unmatched. Germline V lookup: CDR1 DFQATT, CDR2 SNEGSKA (reference sequence). The CDR3 is made up of 14 amino acids. The CDR3 nucleotides are TGCAGTGCTAGAGATAGCGGGAGAGGAGAGACCCAGTACTTC. This encodes CSARDSGRGETQYF.

This clonotype has a count of ten or more. This chain joins TRBV4-3 and TRBJ2-3, with 12 bases lining up with TRBD2. Per the germline V gene, CDR1 is LGHNA and CDR2 is YSLEER. The CDR3 is 20 amino acids. V was pared by 0 bases and J by 5 bases, with 15 bases of the junction left unmatched. The CDR3 bases are TGCGCCAGCAGCCAAGAAGTGGCCGGACTAGCGGGGCTGGGGGGAGATACGCAGTATTTT. It yields the protein CASSQEVAGLAGLGGDTQYF.

This clonotype was counted a few times. The chain recombines TRBV7-9 with TRBJ1-2, with D perhaps matching TRBD1 (5 bases). From germline, CDR1 is SEHNR and CDR2 FQNEAQ (reference sequence). Trimming removed 5 bases at V and 5 bases at J, with 18 bases between. CDR3 length equals 15 residues. For the CDR3, the DNA is TGTGCCAGCAGCACCTCGGGACTCGGTGAATATGGCTACACCTTC. Its translation is CASSTSGLGEYGYTF.

This clonotype was found many times. The chain combines TRBV12-3 or TRBV12-4 with TRBJ1-4; no definite D call. This CDR3 spans 12 amino acids. Deletions cut 2 bases from V and 7 bases from J, with 5 bases between. The CDR3 region has the DNA TGTGCCAGCAGTTTATCGCTTGAAAAACTGTTTTTT. It specifies CASSLSLEKLFF.

Of note for this clonotype: A much larger clone lies a single base off, so this may be a read error. The chain employs TRBV12-3 or TRBV12-4 and TRBJ1-2, with TRBD1 identical over 7 bases. The ends lost 8 bases at V and 4 bases at J; junction bases unmatched: 4. The CDR3 is 12 amino acids. For the CDR3, the DNA is TGTGCCAGCGGGAACAGGGGCTATGGCTACACCTTC. Its translation is CASGNRGYGYTF.

This clonotype has ten or more counts. J is TRBJ2-5 and V is TRBV10-3, with 8 bases lining up with TRBD2. The CDR3 is made up of 15 amino acids. Germline V gene sequence: CDR1 ENHRY, CDR2 SYGVKD. Germline trimming cut 5 bases from V and 3 bases from J; bases unmatched to any gene: 8. CDR3 DNA: TGTGCCATCAGTCCCTGGGGAGCGGGGGAAGAGACCCAGTACTTC. It encodes CAISPWGAGEETQYF.

This clonotype was recorded at least ten times. J is TRBJ1-5 and V is TRBV6-1; weak D call: TRBD1 (5 bases). The CDR3 is 17 residues long. V gave up 5 bases and J gave up 1 base, with 18 bases separating them. From germline, CDR1 is MNHNS and CDR2 SASEGT. The CDR3 is CASSNPVQVSSNQPQHF. CDR3 nucleotides: TGTGCCAGCAGTAATCCCGTACAGGTTTCGAGCAATCAGCCCCAGCATTTT.

This clonotype was counted at least ten times. V is TRBV2 and J is TRBJ2-7; perhaps TRBD1 as D (5 bases). The CDR3 loop spans 17 amino acids. Trimming stripped 8 bases from V and 3 bases from J, with 26 bases between. In germline, CDR1 is SNHLY, CDR2 FYNNEI. In DNA, the CDR3 is TGTGCCAGCGATGTCAGGGCCCCAGGGTCCCTTCACTACGAGCAGTACTTC. Residues: CASDVRAPGSLHYEQYF.

This clonotype came up a few times. V is TRBV11-2 and J is TRBJ2-3; D tentatively fits TRBD1 or TRBD2 (6 bases each). CDR3 length: 15 residues. Deletions cut 4 bases from V and 3 bases from J, with 14 bases between. Per germline, CDR1 SGHAT and CDR2 FQNNGV. The CDR3 spells CASSSRLGGTDTQYF. The CDR3 nucleotides are TGTGCCAGCAGCTCTCGACTAGGGGGAACAGATACGCAGTATTTT. The full variable domain, rest sourced from reference TRBV11-2 and TRBJ2-3, is EAGVAQSPRYKIIEKRQSVAFWCNPISGHATLYWYQQILGQGPKLLIQFQNNGVVDDSQLPKDRFSAERLKGVDSTLKIQPAKLEDSAVYLCASSSRLGGTDTQYFGPGTRLTVL.

This clonotype was seen ten or more times. The V call is TRBV3-1, the J call TRBJ2-7; 9 positions match TRBD2. V was pared by 3 bases and J by 6 bases, with 0 bases of the junction left unmatched. This CDR3 has 12 residues. In germline, CDR1 is LGHDT, CDR2 YNNKEL (reference sequence). CDR3 sequence: CASSQTSGEQYF. Here the CDR3 DNA reads TGTGCCAGCAGCCAGACTAGCGGCGAGCAGTACTTC.

In this sample, this clonotype turned up many times. This rearrangement joins TRBV5-5 to TRBJ2-7; 10 bases match TRBD1. CDR1 SGHKS and CDR2 YYEKEE come from the germline V gene (reference sequence). Trimming removed 2 bases from V and 6 bases from J; junction bases left unmatched: 5. CDR3 length: 14 amino acids. CDR3 region: CASSLGQGVGEQYF. The CDR3 coding sequence is TGTGCCAGCAGCTTAGGACAGGGGGTCGGCGAGCAGTACTTC.

This clonotype was recorded many times. The chain couples TRBV11-3 to TRBJ2-2; maybe TRBD2 (5 bases). The germline gives CDR1 SGHNT, CDR2 YENEEA. The CDR3 spans 15 residues. Trimming pared 4 bases from V and 2 bases from J, leaving 11 bases between. The CDR3 DNA reads TGTGCCAGCAGCTCCCGGACTGGAAACACCGGGGAGCTGTTTTTT. It is translated as CASSSRTGNTGELFF. The complete variable domain, with remaining parts taken from reference TRBV11-3 and TRBJ2-2, reads EAGVVQSPRYKIIEKKQPVAFWCNPISGHNTLYWYLQNLGQGPELLIRYENEEAVDDSQLPKDRFSAERLKGVDSTLKIQPAELGDSAVYLCASSSRTGNTGELFFGEGSRLTVL.

The table lists this clonotype with many counts. The gene calls are TRBV3-1 and TRBJ1-1; no clear D. Germline CDR1 and CDR2: LGHDT and YNNKEL (reference sequence). V was pared by 7 bases and J by 5 bases, with 14 bases between. The length of the CDR3 is 13 residues. CDR3 nucleotide sequence: TGTGCCAGCAACCCGTCCGGGGAGACTGAAGCTTTCTTT. Its protein is CASNPSGETEAFF.

This clonotype was seen at least ten times. This sequence joins TRBV9 and TRBJ1-4, with D possibly being TRBD1 (6 bases). There are 17 residues in the CDR3. V lost 3 bases and J 0 bases, leaving 15 bases between the germline ends. Germline CDR1 reads SGDLS; CDR2 reads YYNGEE. CDR3 sequence (DNA): TGTGCCAGCAGCGCTTCGGACAGTCTTACAACTAATGAAAAACTGTTTTTT. It codes for CASSASDSLTTNEKLFF. Combining the CDR3 with reference TRBV9 and TRBJ1-4 gives the whole variable domain DSGVTQTPKHLITATGQRVTLRCSPRSGDLSVYWYQQSLDQGLQFLIQYYNGEERAKGNILERFSAQQFPDLHSELNLSSLELGDSALYFCASSASDSLTTNEKLFFGSGTQLSVL.

The chain joins TRBV10-3 to TRBJ1-1; 9 bases map to TRBD1. CDR3 length equals 13 residues. The germline CDR1 and CDR2 sequences are ENHRY and SYGVKD. Losses at the gene ends were 7 bases for V and 4 bases for J; bases not matched to a gene: 4. The chain's CDR3 is CAIKGTGTTEAFF. For the CDR3, the DNA is TGTGCCATCAAAGGGACAGGGACCACTGAAGCTTTCTTT.

The V and J genes are TRBV6-1 and TRBJ2-1; TRBD1 agrees at 7 bases. The CDR3 runs 15 residues. Trimming took 7 bases from V and 0 from J; bases not matched to a gene: 6. CDR1 is MNHNS and CDR2 is SASEGT in the germline V gene. CDR3 amino acids: CASTRQGVSYNEQFF. The CDR3 coding sequence is TGTGCCAGCACCCGACAGGGCGTCTCCTACAATGAGCAGTTCTTC.

J is TRBJ2-7 and V is TRBV19; D might be TRBD1 (5 bases). In germline, CDR1 is LNHDA, CDR2 SQIVND (reference sequence). Trimming pared 3 bases from V and 3 bases from J, leaving 12 bases between. This CDR3 comprises 14 residues. CDR3 residues: CASSIQGQDYEQYF. CDR3 bases: TGTGCCAGTAGTATCCAAGGACAAGACTACGAGCAGTACTTC.

The J gene is TRBJ1-2, the V gene TRBV3-1; 12 nucleotides align to TRBD1. After removal of 4 bases from V and 8 bases from J, the junction contained 5 bases not matched to a gene. The CDR3 runs to 14 residues. Germline CDR1 reads LGHDT; CDR2 reads YNNKEL (reference sequence). The CDR3 loop reads CASSPGQGAEGYTF. In DNA, the CDR3 is TGTGCCAGCAGCCCGGGACAGGGGGCGGAGGGCTACACCTTC. The full variable domain, rest sourced from reference TRBV3-1 and TRBJ1-2, is DTAVSQTPKYLVTQMGNDKSIKCEQNLGHDTMYWYKQDSKKFLKIMFSYNNKELIINETVPNRFSPKSPDKAHLNLHINSLELGDSAVYFCASSPGQGAEGYTFGSGTRLTVV.

CDR3 DNA sequence: TGCGCCAGCAGCCACGAGGGTCCTATTAGCAATCAGCCCCAGCATTTT. It yields the protein CASSHEGPISNQPQHF. The chain carries TRBV4-1 and TRBJ1-5; D remains ambiguous. With 3 bases removed from V and 0 bases from J, the gap between germline ends came to 12 bases. Germline loops: CDR1 MGHRA, CDR2 YSYEKL. CDR3 length: 16 amino acids.

In this sample, this clonotype turned up many times. V is TRBV5-6 and J is TRBJ2-3, with D unresolved. Germline V gene lookup returns CDR1 SGHDT and CDR2 YYEEEE. The CDR3 loop spans 12 amino acids. V shed 1 base and J shed 3 bases, with 3 bases lying between them. The CDR3 region is CASSLITDTQYF. The CDR3 nucleotides read TGTGCCAGCAGCTTGATAACAGATACGCAGTATTTT.

This clonotype has at least ten counts. The chain uses TRBV29-1 and TRBJ2-1; D uncertain. Germline values: CDR1 SQVTM, CDR2 ANQGSEA. The CDR3 is 13 amino acids. V lost 0 bases and J 5 bases, leaving 8 bases between the germline ends. Here the CDR3 reads CSVEDWPNNEQFF. In DNA form, the CDR3 reads TGCAGCGTTGAAGATTGGCCGAACAATGAGCAGTTCTTC.

At least ten counts were recorded for this clonotype. The V gene is TRBV28, the J gene TRBJ2-7, with D uncertain. Germline assignment: CDR1 MDHEN and CDR2 SYDVKM. The V end was cut by 6 bases, the J end by 4 bases, with 10 bases between. The length of the CDR3 is 12 residues. DNA for the CDR3: TGTGCCAGCAGGGAAACTGAGTACGAGCAGTACTTC. This translates into CASRETEYEQYF.

The gene calls are TRBV2 and TRBJ1-1, with D perhaps TRBD1 (6 bases). Trimming removed 7 bases from V and 1 base from J, with 22 bases in between. In germline, CDR1 is SNHLY, CDR2 FYNNEI. This CDR3 comprises 17 residues. The CDR3 bases are TGTGCCAGCAACCACCGGGGCGGGGGCAGGGCGAACACTGAAGCTTTCTTT. Translation: CASNHRGGGRANTEAFF.

This clonotype was observed at least ten times. J is TRBJ2-3 and V is TRBV7-8; TRBD2 might be the D (5 bases). The CDR3 runs to 13 residues. CDR1 is SGHVS and CDR2 is FQNEAQ in the germline V gene. V was shortened by 7 bases and J by 1 base, with 9 bases between the two germline ends. The CDR3 region has the DNA TGTGCCAGCACCCCCGGGGGCACAGATACGCAGTATTTT. Amino acids: CASTPGGTDTQYF.

This clonotype was detected many times. The chain combines TRBV20-1 with TRBJ2-3; D perhaps matches TRBD2 (5 bases). Germline V gene data show CDR1 as DFQATT and CDR2 as SNEGSKA (reference sequence). Deletions cut 6 bases from V and 2 bases from J, with 18 bases between. The CDR3 covers 15 residues. The CDR3 DNA reads TGCAGTGCACCCTCAGCGGTCCTGCACACAGATACGCAGTATTTT. The encoded protein is CSAPSAVLHTDTQYF.

This clonotype was picked up many times. The chain combines TRBV20-1 with TRBJ1-1; 7 bases are a match to TRBD1. CDR3 length: 13 residues. Germline V lookup: CDR1 DFQATT, CDR2 SNEGSKA (reference sequence). V shed 8 bases, J shed 1 base, and the junction held 7 bases outside the gene matches. This CDR3 is CSPSWTGNTEAFF. CDR3 DNA: TGCAGTCCTTCTTGGACAGGGAACACTGAAGCTTTCTTT.

V usage is TRBV7-9 and J usage is TRBJ2-1; perhaps TRBD1 as D (6 bases). The CDR3 spans 11 residues. Germline loops: CDR1 SEHNR, CDR2 FQNEAQ (reference sequence). V was trimmed by 3 bases and J by 12 bases, leaving 9 bases between them. The CDR3 DNA reads as TGTGCCAGCAGCTTGGGGGCTGCGCAGTTCTTC. This encodes CASSLGAAQFF.